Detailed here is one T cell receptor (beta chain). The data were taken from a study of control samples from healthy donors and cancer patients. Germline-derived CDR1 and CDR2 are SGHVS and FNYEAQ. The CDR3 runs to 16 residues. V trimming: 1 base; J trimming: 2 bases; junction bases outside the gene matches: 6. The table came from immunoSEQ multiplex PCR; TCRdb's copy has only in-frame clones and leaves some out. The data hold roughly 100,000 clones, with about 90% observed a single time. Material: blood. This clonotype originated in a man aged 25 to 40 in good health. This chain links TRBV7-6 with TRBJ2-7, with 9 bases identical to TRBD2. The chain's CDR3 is CASSLEGSGRPYEQYF. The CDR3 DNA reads TGTGCCAGCAGCTTAGAAGGTAGCGGGAGACCCTACGAGCAGTACTTC.